This T cell receptor (beta chain) was recovered during a study of tumor-infiltrating lymphocytes in localized non-small cell lung cancer (dated by TCRdb to the early 2020s). For context, the study as a whole: The cohort included patients whose samples were collected after neoadjuvant chemotherapy, as well as both smokers and never-smokers and several histologies. Resected tumor tissue and uninvolved lung tissue described as non-adjacent to the tumor were contributed by each patient, with both tissues obtained from the same patient. TCR sequencing was one of several integrated assays, alongside flow cytometry, multiplex immunofluorescence, RNA-seq, exome sequencing and proteomics, applied to the same patients. In total, the ICON cohort consisted of over a hundred surgical patients with localized non-small cell lung cancer who had their tumors resected. A total of 45 to 60 patients were part of the paired comparison of immunoSEQ T-cell fraction between tumor and uninvolved lung.

At the junction V is shortened by 0 bases and J by 3 bases; bases outside the gene matches: 3. The germline V gene gives CDR1 as SGHRS and CDR2 as YFSETQ. The CDR3 runs 14 amino acids, cysteine and phenylalanine included. Of all the DNA, just the CDR3 is kept, 42 bases in frame from base 1. About this clone: No cognate antigen has been identified for it. The record has no base qualities; no much larger clone is one base away.

ICON enrollment began in 2016, and the last patient was enrolled in 2018. A subcohort of 76 patients provided fresh tumor and matched uninvolved tissue for in-depth immune analyses, with TCR sequencing among those analyses. DNA isolated from bulk tissue, without cell sorting, was used for TCR sequencing. The immunoSEQ assay used for TCR sequencing gave the T-cell fraction in both tumor and uninvolved lung tissue. As for the authors' bioinformatics: In the survival analysis, patients were divided into a high T-cell fraction group (upper tertile) and a low T-cell fraction group (lower two tertiles), and the two groups were compared using a log-rank test. Paired tumor versus uninvolved lung differences in T-cell fraction were tested with a signed-rank test. TCRdb stores this immuneACCESS table with in-frame sequences only. Part of the clones is absent; in the studies checked, under half of the shortfall reflects unresolved V genes, and no reason is known for the rest. The DNA was the basis for D and trimming; V, J and clone size are from that table. The sample records about 6,000 clones, 76% of which are singletons. The ten most abundant clones make up 5% to 6.5% of the sample.

The paper as a whole reports these results and caveats: Because different pieces of the same tissue were used for different assays, technical variation could not be separated from intratumor heterogeneity. Tumor T-cell fraction from TCR sequencing was not associated with recurrence-free survival (p = 0.61). No difference in TCR-derived T-cell fraction was observed between the flow cytometry-defined immunotypes IM1 (good prognosis) and IM2 (poor prognosis). Higher T cell infiltration in tumors than in uninvolved lung tissue was supported by TCRbeta sequencing, consistent with immunofluorescence CD3 counts. Because assay coverage varied across patients depending on available tissue quantity, TCR sequencing was performed for only a subset of the cohort.

The sequencing input was lung tumor tissue. The sequence was obtained from a human donor with non-small cell lung cancer. The rearranged segments are TRBV5-1 and TRBJ2-7; 7 central nucleotides agree with TRBD2. The nucleotide sequence is TGCGCCAGCAGCTTGGGGCTAGCGGACTACGAGCAGTACTTC. Its product reads: CASSLGLADYEQYF.